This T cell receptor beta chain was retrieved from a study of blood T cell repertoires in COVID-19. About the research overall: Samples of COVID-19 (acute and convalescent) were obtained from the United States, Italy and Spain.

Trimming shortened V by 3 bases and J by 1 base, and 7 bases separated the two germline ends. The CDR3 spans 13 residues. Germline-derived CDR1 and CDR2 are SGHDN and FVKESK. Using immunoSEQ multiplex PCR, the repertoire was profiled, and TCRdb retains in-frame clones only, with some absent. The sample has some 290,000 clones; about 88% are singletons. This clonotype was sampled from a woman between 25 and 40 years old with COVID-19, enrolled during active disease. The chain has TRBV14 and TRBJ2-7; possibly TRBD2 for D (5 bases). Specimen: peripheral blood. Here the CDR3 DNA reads TGTGCCAGCAGCCAGAGGGTTTCCTACGAGCAGTACTTC. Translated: CASSQRVSYEQYF.